The 25 T cell receptor beta chains below come from one sample, sequenced in a study of cytomegalovirus exposure and HLA in healthy donors. This PCR relied on a set of 60 Vbeta primers and 13 Jbeta primers. Data came from immunoSEQ multiplex PCR; TCRdb stores just in-frame clones and leaves some out. The sample shows tens of thousands of clones, around 90% of them seen only once. Source material: PBMCs. These receptors all stem from a man aged 30 to 45 in good health and CMV-seropositive.

V is TRBV6-5 and J is TRBJ1-3, with 7 bases that match TRBD1. The CDR3 runs 16 residues. The junction had 2 bases not matched to a gene; V was cut back by 0 bases and J by 0 bases. Germline CDR1 MNHEY, CDR2 SVGAGI. The CDR3 coding sequence is TGTGCCAGCAGTTACTCGACAGGGAGCTCTGGAAACACCATATATTTT. Translated: CASSYSTGSSGNTIYF.

V is TRBV9 and J is TRBJ1-1; 7 bases match TRBD1. J was trimmed by 4 bases and V by 3 bases; bases with no gene match: 9. Germline assignment: CDR1 SGDLS and CDR2 YYNGEE. The CDR3 is 15 amino acids. In DNA, the CDR3 is TGTGCCAGCAGCGCCTACGACAGGGCGAGCACTGAAGCTTTCTTT. Protein product: CASSAYDRASTEAFF.

This clone was seen more than once but under ten times. The V and J genes are TRBV7-3 and TRBJ2-3; 8 bases are shared with TRBD2. This CDR3 comprises 15 residues. Unmatched junction bases numbered 4, after V lost 5 bases and J lost 0 bases. Germline values: CDR1 SGHTA, CDR2 FQGTGA. The chain's CDR3 is CASSPTSASTDTQYF. The CDR3 nucleotides are TGTGCCAGCAGCCCGACTAGCGCTAGCACAGATACGCAGTATTTT.

The chain is built from TRBV27 and TRBJ2-1, with a possible D match to TRBD2 (5 bases). The CDR3 is made up of 13 amino acids. Germline loops: CDR1 MNHEY, CDR2 SMNVEV (reference sequence). Trimming left V 2 bases short and J 8 bases short, with 10 bases between. The DNA of the CDR3 is TGTGCCAGCAGTTTAGGGCTAGCCTATGAGCAGTTCTTC. This gives the protein CASSLGLAYEQFF.

V gene TRBV7-9 combines with J gene TRBJ1-1; no definite D call. Germline CDR1 is SEHNR and CDR2 is FQNEAQ (reference sequence). V was clipped by 1 base and J by 11 bases, with 11 bases between them. This CDR3 has 12 residues. CDR3 region: CASSLVAGTAFF. Written as DNA, the CDR3 is TGTGCCAGCAGCTTAGTGGCAGGAACCGCTTTCTTT.

The chain links TRBV11-3 to TRBJ2-7; TRBD1 matches 7 bases. The CDR3 consists of 14 residues. CDR1 and CDR2 (germline): SGHNT, YENEEA. With 5 bases clipped from V and 0 bases from J, the junction kept 4 bases outside the gene matches. The CDR3 here is CASSLWDSSYEQYF. The CDR3 bases are TGTGCCAGCAGCCTCTGGGACAGCTCCTACGAGCAGTACTTC.

With regard to this clone: The sample holds other DNA sequences that translate to the same CDR3. V usage is TRBV19 and J usage is TRBJ1-2; 7 nucleotides line up with TRBD1. The CDR3 has 15 residues. Looked up from germline, CDR1 is LNHDA and CDR2 is SQIVND (reference sequence). J was trimmed by 6 bases and V by 3 bases; bases with no gene match: 10. The CDR3 coding sequence is TGTGCCAGTAGTATCGGCCCGACAGGGATGGATGGCTACACCTTC. Protein: CASSIGPTGMDGYTF. Drawing the rest from reference TRBV19 and TRBJ1-2, the complete variable domain is DGGITQSPKYLFRKEGQNVTLSCEQNLNHDAMYWYRQDPGQGLRLIYYSQIVNDFQKGDIAEGYSVSREKKESFPLTVTSAQKNPTAFYLCASSIGPTGMDGYTFGSGTRLTVV.

The V and J genes are TRBV6-1 and TRBJ2-2; TRBD1 is a possible D gene (6 bases). Trimming pared 4 bases from V and 2 bases from J, leaving 14 bases between. CDR1 and CDR2 (germline): MNHNS, SASEGT. The CDR3 contains 16 residues. CDR3 loop: CASSGQALGNTGELFF. The CDR3 coding sequence is TGTGCCAGCAGTGGACAGGCCCTGGGTAACACCGGGGAGCTGTTTTTT.

The rearrangement links TRBV4-1 to TRBJ2-1; TRBD1 might be the D (6 bases). The ends were cut back, 4 bases at V and 5 bases at J, with 12 bases in the middle. This CDR3 comprises 14 residues. Germline V gene lookup returns CDR1 MGHRA and CDR2 YSYEKL. The CDR3 DNA is TGCGCCAGCAGCCGAGAACAGGGAAACAATGAGCAGTTCTTC. Protein sequence: CASSREQGNNEQFF.

This rearrangement joins TRBV7-2 to TRBJ2-3; perhaps TRBD1 as D (5 bases). The germline V gene has CDR1 SGHTA and CDR2 FQGNSA. The CDR3 runs to 16 residues. V was clipped by 3 bases and J by 2 bases, with 15 bases between them. The CDR3 bases are TGTGCCAGCAGCTTTGAAGGGGCGCCGATCACAGATACGCAGTATTTT. This gives the protein CASSFEGAPITDTQYF.

The chain combines TRBV4-1 with TRBJ2-3; 8 nucleotides agree with TRBD2. J was trimmed by 6 bases and V by 1 base; bases with no gene match: 12. Per germline, CDR1 MGHRA and CDR2 YSYEKL. CDR3 length: 17 residues. The chain's CDR3 is CASSQVQRERGGDTQYF. As DNA, the CDR3 is TGCGCCAGCAGCCAAGTTCAGCGGGAGAGGGGGGGGGATACGCAGTATTTT.

This rearrangement joins TRBV18 to TRBJ2-4; 8 nucleotides agree with TRBD1. Trimming cost V 3 bases and J 9 bases; bases outside gene matches: 4. Germline lookup yields CDR1 KGHSH and CDR2 LQKENI. The CDR3 covers 13 residues. This CDR3 is CASSPTGAGIQYF. In DNA, the CDR3 is TGTGCCAGCTCACCGACAGGGGCGGGCATTCAGTACTTC.

CDR3 amino acids: CASSLGDRGLYGYTF. The CDR3 nucleotides are TGCGCCAGCAGCTTGGGGGACAGGGGGCTCTATGGCTACACCTTC. The chain couples TRBV5-1 to TRBJ1-2, with 12 nucleotides matching TRBD1. Germline loops: CDR1 SGHRS, CDR2 YFSETQ. The CDR3 has 15 amino acids. V shed 0 bases and J 4 bases; nucleotides not matched to a gene: 1.

V is TRBV19 and J is TRBJ2-2, with 7 bases matching TRBD2. The CDR3 has 15 residues. Germline lookup yields CDR1 LNHDA and CDR2 SQIVND (reference sequence). V gave up 4 bases and J gave up 6 bases; unmatched junction bases: 8. CDR3 sequence (DNA): TGTGCCAGTAGTACCCAGCGGGATAAGGCCGGGGAGCTGTTTTTT. Amino acid sequence: CASSTQRDKAGELFF.

The chain carries TRBV6-6 and TRBJ1-2, with TRBD1 as a possible D gene (5 bases). Germline values: CDR1 MNHNY, CDR2 SVGAGI (reference sequence). Trimming left V 2 bases short and J 1 base short, with 8 bases between. The CDR3 extends over 14 amino acids. DNA for the CDR3: TGTGCCAGCAGTTACGGACAATTTAACTATGGCTACACCTTC. Residues: CASSYGQFNYGYTF.

In DNA form, the CDR3 reads TGTGCTAGTGGTTTGGTGGGCGGGACCGCGTACAATGAGCAGTTCTTC. Translation gives CASGLVGGTAYNEQFF. The chain joins TRBV12-5 to TRBJ2-1; tentative D call: TRBD2 (6 bases). Germline values: CDR1 LGHNT, CDR2 FRNRAP. This CDR3 region has 16 residues. Between the trimmed V and J ends, which lost 0 bases and 4 bases, there was a span of 13 bases.

This sequence joins TRBV5-1 and TRBJ2-3; 7 positions match TRBD2. Germline loops: CDR1 SGHRS, CDR2 YFSETQ. V lost 5 bases and J lost 4; bases outside the gene matches: 10. The CDR3 contains 15 residues. The CDR3 DNA follows: TGCGCCAGCAGTTTTGCGGGAGTAGGATCAGATACGCAGTATTTT. It specifies CASSFAGVGSDTQYF. The full variable domain, completed using reference TRBV5-1 and TRBJ2-3, is KAGVTQTPRYLIKTRGQQVTLSCSPISGHRSVSWYQQTPGQGLQFLFEYFSETQRNKGNFPGRFSGRQFSNSRSEMNVSTLELGDSALYLCASSFAGVGSDTQYFGPGTRLTVL.

This sequence joins TRBV30 and TRBJ1-5, with D perhaps TRBD1 (5 bases). This CDR3 is 13 amino acids long. Trimming removed 0 bases from V and 4 bases from J, with 7 bases in between. Germline CDR1 GTSNPN, CDR2 SVGIG (reference sequence). The CDR3 sequence: CAWSVQGNQPQHF. The CDR3 DNA sequence: TGTGCCTGGAGTGTCCAGGGAAATCAGCCCCAGCATTTT.

This rearrangement joins TRBV30 to TRBJ1-2, with D unresolved. Trimming stripped 4 bases from V and 0 bases from J, with 9 bases between. The germline gives CDR1 GTSNPN, CDR2 SVGIG (reference sequence). CDR3 length: 13 residues. The CDR3 DNA sequence: TGTGCCTGGAACCAGTACCCTAACTATGGCTACACCTTC. It codes for CAWNQYPNYGYTF. The full variable domain, its missing parts supplied by reference TRBV30 and TRBJ1-2, is SQTIHQWPATLVQPVGSPLSLECTVEGTSNPNLYWYRQAAGRGLQLLFYSVGIGQISSEVPQNLSASRPQDRQFILSSKKLLLSDSGFYLCAWNQYPNYGYTFGSGTRLTVV.

The V gene is TRBV7-3, the J gene TRBJ2-2, with a weak D call TRBD2 (6 bases). The ends were cut back, 4 bases at V and 6 bases at J, with 9 bases in the middle. Germline V gene lookup returns CDR1 SGHTA and CDR2 FQGTGA. The CDR3 is 13 residues long. In nucleotides, the CDR3 is TGTGCCAGCAGCTCTGGGGGGTCCGGGGAGCTGTTTTTT. This encodes CASSSGGSGELFF.

About this clone itself: Compared with germline, one end of the junction differs, possibly owing to a read error. The chain is built from TRBV4-3 and TRBJ2-7; 7 bases align to TRBD1. The CDR3 has 15 residues. Per germline, CDR1 LGHNA and CDR2 YSLEER. The CDR3 DNA reads as TGCGCCAACAGCCAAGAGGGGACAGACTCCTACGAGCAGTACTTC. Its translation is CANSQEGTDSYEQYF.

Remarks on this clone: The final CDR3 position lacks the conserved phenylalanine or tryptophan, pointing to a likely read error. The V call is TRBV28, the J call TRBJ1-2, with D hard to call. Trimming took 8 bases from V and 2 from J, leaving 9 bases between them. The germline gives CDR1 MDHEN, CDR2 SYDVKM. The CDR3 runs 12 residues. CDR3 DNA: TGTGCCAGCGAGTCAAGGAACTATGGCTACACCTCC. Translating gives CASESRNYGYTS.

The chain employs TRBV18 and TRBJ1-1; D is possibly TRBD1 (5 bases). The CDR3 is made up of 18 amino acids. Germline V CDR1 and CDR2: KGHSH, LQKENI. Trimming took off 1 base at V and 4 bases at J, with 22 bases between the two ends. CDR3 bases: TGTGCCAGCTCACCACTAGGTTTGAGTTGGCAGGGCACCACTGAAGCTTTCTTT. This translates into CASSPLGLSWQGTTEAFF.

The chain employs TRBV28 and TRBJ1-6; 8 nucleotides align to TRBD1. After removal of 1 base from V and 11 bases from J, the junction contained 4 bases not matched to a gene. Looked up from germline, CDR1 is MDHEN and CDR2 is SYDVKM. There are 14 residues in the CDR3. CDR3 amino acids: CASSLSDRVTPLHF. In DNA form, the CDR3 reads TGTGCCAGCAGTTTATCGGACAGGGTCACACCCCTCCACTTT.

The rearrangement uses TRBV11-3 and TRBJ1-1; TRBD1 is a possible D gene (6 bases). The germline gives CDR1 SGHNT, CDR2 YENEEA. V lost 7 bases and J 2 bases, leaving 14 bases between the germline ends. There are 14 residues in the CDR3. The CDR3 DNA is TGTGCCAGCAAGGACAGAAACATCAACACTGAAGCTTTCTTT. Residues: CASKDRNINTEAFF.